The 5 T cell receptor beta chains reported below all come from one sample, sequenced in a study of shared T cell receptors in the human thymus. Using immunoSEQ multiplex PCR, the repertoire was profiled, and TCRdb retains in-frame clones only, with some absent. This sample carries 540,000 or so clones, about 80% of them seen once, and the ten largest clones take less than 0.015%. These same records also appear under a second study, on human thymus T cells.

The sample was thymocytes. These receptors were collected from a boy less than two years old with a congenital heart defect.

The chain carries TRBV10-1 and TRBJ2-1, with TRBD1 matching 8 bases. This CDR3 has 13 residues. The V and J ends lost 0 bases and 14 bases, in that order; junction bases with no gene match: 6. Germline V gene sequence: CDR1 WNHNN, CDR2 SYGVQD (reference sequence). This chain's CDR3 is CASSESTRDRKFF. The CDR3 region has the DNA TGCGCCAGCAGTGAGTCGACAAGGGACAGGAAGTTCTTC.

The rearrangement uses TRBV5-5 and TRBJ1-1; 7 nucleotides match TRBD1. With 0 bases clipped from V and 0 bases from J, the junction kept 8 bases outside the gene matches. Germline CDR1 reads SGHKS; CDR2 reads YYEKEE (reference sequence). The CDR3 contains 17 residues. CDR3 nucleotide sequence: TGTGCCAGCAGCTTGGCCTGGGACAGAGACATGAACACTGAAGCTTTCTTT. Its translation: CASSLAWDRDMNTEAFF.

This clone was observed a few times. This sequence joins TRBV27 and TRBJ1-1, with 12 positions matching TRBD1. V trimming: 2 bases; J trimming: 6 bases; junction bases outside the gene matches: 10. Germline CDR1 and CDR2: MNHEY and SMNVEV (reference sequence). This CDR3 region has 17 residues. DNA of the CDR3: TGTGCCAGCAGTTTAACGGGACAGGGGGCGCGAGGTTCTGAAGCTTTCTTT. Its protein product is CASSLTGQGARGSEAFF.

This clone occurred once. CDR3 DNA sequence: TGTGCCAGCAGACGCCAGGGGGTCCCCTATGGCTACACCTTC. This gives the protein CASRRQGVPYGYTF. The chain recombines TRBV5-6 with TRBJ1-2, with 7 bases that match TRBD1. The germline V gene encodes CDR1 SGHDT and CDR2 YYEEEE. V shed 5 bases, J shed 4 bases, and the junction held 8 bases outside the gene matches. The CDR3 is 14 amino acids.

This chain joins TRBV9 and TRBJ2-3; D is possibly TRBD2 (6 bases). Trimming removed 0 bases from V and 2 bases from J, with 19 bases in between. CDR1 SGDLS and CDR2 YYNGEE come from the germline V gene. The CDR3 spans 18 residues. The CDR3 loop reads CASSVERGLRGDTDTQYF. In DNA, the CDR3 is TGTGCCAGCAGCGTAGAAAGGGGACTCAGAGGAGACACAGATACGCAGTATTTT.